This T cell receptor (beta chain) was sequenced for a study of control samples from healthy donors and cancer patients. J was trimmed by 7 bases and V by 3 bases; bases with no gene match: 12. The CDR3 consists of 15 residues. CDR1 KGHSH and CDR2 LQKENI come from the germline V gene. Assay: immunoSEQ multiplex PCR; the TCRdb copy retains only in-frame clones and omits some. The sample holds some 100,000 clones, around 89% seen once. Sequencing was done on a sample of blood. The chain uses TRBV18 and TRBJ2-7; 7 bases fit TRBD1. The TCR originated in a woman in her forties or fifties in good health. This CDR3 reads CASSPVRDSLSEQYF. CDR3 bases: TGTGCCAGCTCACCCGTCCGGGACAGCTTGTCGGAGCAGTACTTC.